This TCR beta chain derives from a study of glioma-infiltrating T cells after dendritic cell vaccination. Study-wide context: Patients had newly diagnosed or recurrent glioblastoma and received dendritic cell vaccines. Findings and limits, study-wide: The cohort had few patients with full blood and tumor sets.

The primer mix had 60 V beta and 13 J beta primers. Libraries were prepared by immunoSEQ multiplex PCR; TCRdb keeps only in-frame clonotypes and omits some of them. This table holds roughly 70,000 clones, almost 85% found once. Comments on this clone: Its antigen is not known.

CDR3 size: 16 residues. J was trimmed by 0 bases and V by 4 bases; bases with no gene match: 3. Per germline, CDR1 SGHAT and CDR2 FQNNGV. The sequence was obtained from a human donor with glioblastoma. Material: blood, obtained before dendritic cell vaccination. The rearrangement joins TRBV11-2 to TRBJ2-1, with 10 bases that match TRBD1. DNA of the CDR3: TGTGCCAGCAGCTCCCGGGACAGGGGCTCCTACAATGAGCAGTTCTTC. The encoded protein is CASSSRDRGSYNEQFF.